These T cell receptor beta chains were read from a single sample in a study of T cell repertoires in cytomegalovirus infection. Using its own MiXCR run on the reads, TCRdb lists one record per CDR3 protein. The sample lists about 740,000 distinct CDR3 sequences, 35% seen once, with around 2.6% in the top ten. Sequences were obtained from PBMCs. These receptors were obtained from a human donor in good health (CMV status not recorded). Some clones in this sample may be carry-over from other donors' samples. The conserved cysteine and the conserved F or W are not part of the CDR3 here. Each record gives: V gene, J gene, CDR3 protein.

TRBV28,TRBJ1-2,ASSNADSAGYT
TRBV19,TRBJ2-2,ASSIGSGTGNTGELF
TRBV7-2,TRBJ1-1,ASSPSHQLLEAF
TRBV19,TRBJ2-6,ASSTARGSGANVLT
TRBV7-8,TRBJ1-5,ASSLAPIRGANQPQH
TRBV5-4,TRBJ2-1,ASSSTSHNEQF
TRBV28,TRBJ2-2,ASSSPGGSGELF
TRBV7-3,TRBJ1-1,ASSISQGTEAF
TRBV6-2/TRBV6-3,TRBJ2-5,ASRPGQNQETHY
TRBV12-3/TRBV12-4,TRBJ1-2,ASRTSQGIANYGYT
TRBV7-9,TRBJ1-3,ASSLAVLGGGRNTIY
TRBV5-4,TRBJ1-3,ASSRGPTAGTGRNTIY
TRBV7-2,TRBJ2-7,ASSWVAGGQEQY
TRBV28,TRBJ2-7,ASSLSDYYEQY
TRBV6-1,TRBJ2-2,ASRLNRVLNTGELF
TRBV19,TRBJ2-1,ASSINTDSYNEQF
TRBV12-3/TRBV12-4,TRBJ2-2,ASSGTGGTGELF
TRBV19,TRBJ2-3,ASSTIGTGEHTQY
TRBV7-6,TRBJ2-1,ASSLGESRTYNEQF
TRBV7-2,TRBJ1-1,ASSLVGGNTEAF
TRBV7-8,TRBJ2-7,ASSVGTSYEQY
TRBV12-3/TRBV12-4,TRBJ2-5,ASSARETQY
TRBV6-1,TRBJ2-2,ASSPLGTSGGTGELF
TRBV29-1,TRBJ1-2,SVGKGRDGIYGYT
TRBV29-1,TRBJ2-3,SVVGVHSTDTQY
TRBV7-9,TRBJ1-3,ATTRGGDSTGNTIY
TRBV7-9,TRBJ2-2,ASSWRDSGNMAGELF
TRBV11-2,TRBJ2-5,ASWTADQETQY
TRBV5-6,TRBJ2-5,ASSLGQGSFPPKETQY
TRBV6-1,TRBJ1-1,ASQSGPVRTEAF
TRBV28,TRBJ2-3,ASSLPSGVLNTDTQY
TRBV28,TRBJ2-6,ASRVPSGANVLT
TRBV6-1,TRBJ1-4,ASRDREKLF
TRBV6-5,TRBJ1-1,ASSYSARGNTEAF
TRBV6-1,TRBJ2-1,ASRVGTSYNEQF
TRBV7-2,TRBJ2-7,ASSFREGVEQY
TRBV6-1,TRBJ2-7,ASSERFGGRRTYEQY
TRBV6-8,TRBJ1-2,ASSYSTATTYGYT
TRBV6-6,TRBJ1-5,ASSYEEVFNQPQH
TRBV14,TRBJ1-1,ASSQGRRDNTEAF